This T cell receptor beta chain was observed in a study of shared clonotypes between healthy human individuals. Libraries were prepared by immunoSEQ multiplex PCR; TCRdb keeps only in-frame clonotypes and omits some of them. This sample has roughly 490,000 clones, with about 82% found just once. The origin of this receptor is a woman aged 35 to 49 in good health. Some clones in this sample may be carry-over from other donors' samples. Material for sequencing was PBMCs.

The CDR3 region has the DNA TGTGCCAGCAGCTTAGATACCGCGTCCCCCGAGCAGTACTTC. Its translation: CASSLDTASPEQYF. The chain combines TRBV7-9 with TRBJ2-7; no clear D gene. The V end was cut by 1 base, the J end by 6 bases, with 13 bases between. The CDR3 length is 14 residues. Germline V gene data show CDR1 as SEHNR and CDR2 as FQNEAQ (reference sequence).